The 14 T cell receptor beta chains in this list originate from one sample, sequenced in a study of identical twins. Via MiXCR, TCRdb re-called the 5' RACE reads, giving one row per CDR3 protein. The data contain approximately 210,000 distinct CDR3 sequences, over 8% of them seen just once; the ten biggest clones take up about 5.2%. Sequences were obtained from memory (CD45RO+) T cells sorted from blood. These receptors were obtained from a woman under 30 in good health.

This clonotype showed up just a few times. The chain carries TRBV18 and TRBJ2-7; D call uncertain. Germline CDR1 reads KGHSH; CDR2 reads LQKENI. This CDR3 has 14 residues. The V end was cut by 1 base, the J end by 5 bases, with 12 bases between. The CDR3 region has the DNA TGTGCCAGCTCACCACGGTCAGAGGAAGACGAGCAGTACTTC. Encoded protein: CASSPRSEEDEQYF.

This clonotype was detected only a few times. The chain employs TRBV12-3 or TRBV12-4 and TRBJ1-2, with TRBD1 identical over 12 bases. The J segment lost 4 bases and the V segment lost 6 bases, leaving 12 bases of the junction unmatched. This CDR3 has 17 amino acids. The CDR3 spells CASSPSRDRGLGYGYTF. In nucleotides, the CDR3 is TGTGCCAGCAGCCCCTCCCGGGACAGGGGGCTGGGCTATGGCTACACCTTC.

In its sample, this clonotype was seen a few times. The CDR3 spells CASSNRPYEQYF. CDR3 in DNA: TGTGCCAGCAGCAACCGTCCTTACGAGCAGTACTTC. The V call is TRBV11-3, the J call TRBJ2-7; no clear D. The CDR3 extends over 12 amino acids. Trimming left V 5 bases short and J 4 bases short, with 9 bases between. Germline V gene sequence: CDR1 SGHNT, CDR2 YENEEA.

There are many counts of this clonotype. This sequence joins TRBV5-6 and TRBJ2-1; no firm D call. Germline V CDR1 and CDR2: SGHDT, YYEEEE. There are 12 residues in the CDR3. V lost 1 base to trimming and J lost 9 bases, with 8 bases between them. CDR3 DNA sequence: TGTGCCAGCAGCTTGATGAGGAGTGAGCAGTTCTTC. This encodes CASSLMRSEQFF.

The chain is built from TRBV6-2 or TRBV6-3 and TRBJ2-7; D remains unclear. The CDR3 is 12 residues long. Between the trimmed V and J ends, which lost 5 bases and 2 bases, there was a span of 7 bases. CDR1 MNHEY and CDR2 SVGEGT come from the germline V gene. The CDR3 loop reads CASSPDAYEQYF. The CDR3, as DNA: TGTGCCAGCAGTCCAGACGCCTACGAGCAGTACTTC.

This clonotype was recorded many times. The J gene is TRBJ2-2, the V gene TRBV6-2 or TRBV6-3; the match to TRBD2 covers 9 bases. With 5 bases clipped from V and 2 bases from J, the junction kept 6 bases outside the gene matches. Germline V gene data show CDR1 as MNHEY and CDR2 as SVGEGT. The CDR3 is 16 amino acids. CDR3 sequence (DNA): TGTGCCAGCAGTCCCCGACTAGCGGCCAACACCGGGGAGCTGTTTTTT. Translating gives CASSPRLAANTGELFF.

This clonotype was seen at least ten times. The chain carries TRBV5-1 and TRBJ1-3; 7 positions agree with TRBD1. Germline CDR1 and CDR2: SGHRS and YFSETQ. The CDR3 is made up of 15 amino acids. The V and J ends lost 4 bases and 3 bases, in that order; junction bases with no gene match: 7. CDR3 DNA sequence: TGCGCCAGCAGCACAGCAAGACAGGGTGGAAACACCATATATTTT. Translation gives CASSTARQGGNTIYF.

CDR3 bases: TGTGCCAGCAGTTACACGAGGGCGATAAATTCACCCCTCCACTTT. It specifies CASSYTRAINSPLHF. The chain combines TRBV6-5 with TRBJ1-6, with D uncertain. This CDR3 contains 15 residues. From germline, CDR1 is MNHEY and CDR2 SVGAGI. Trimming took 2 bases from V and 7 from J, leaving 12 bases between them.

In its sample, this clonotype was seen many times. The chain couples TRBV12-3 or TRBV12-4 to TRBJ2-3; D is ambiguous. The V and J ends lost 2 bases and 2 bases respectively, with 8 bases between them. The length of the CDR3 is 14 residues. This CDR3 reads CASSLSGSTDTQYF. CDR3 DNA sequence: TGTGCCAGCAGTTTATCCGGGTCCACAGATACGCAGTATTTT.

The chain carries TRBV6-5 and TRBJ2-7; unclear D gene. The CDR3 extends over 11 amino acids. Trimming cost V 4 bases and J 3 bases, with 4 bases left between them. Germline V gives CDR1 MNHEY, CDR2 SVGAGI. The CDR3: CASSWGYEQYF. The CDR3 bases are TGTGCCAGCAGTTGGGGCTACGAGCAGTACTTC.

This clonotype was recorded once. One end of the junction is discordant with germline, which a read error may explain. This chain joins TRBV20-1 and TRBJ1-1, with TRBD1 as a possible D gene (6 bases). The CDR3 is made up of 14 amino acids. Germline CDR1 reads DFQATT; CDR2 reads SNEGSKA (reference sequence). CDR3 DNA sequence: TGCAGTGCTGGAGATCTACAGGGACGGGCTGAAGCTTTCTTT. Translation gives CSAGDLQGRAEAFF.

This sequence joins TRBV3-1 and TRBJ2-3, with D possibly TRBD1 on 6 matching bases. V lost 11 bases to trimming and J lost 1 base, with 25 bases between them. The CDR3 has 17 amino acids. CDR1 is LGHDT and CDR2 is YNNKEL in the germline V gene (reference sequence). CDR3 sequence: CASCQRGRSGRTDTQYF. The CDR3 DNA follows: TGTGCCTCCTGTCAAAGGGGGAGAAGCGGTCGCACAGATACGCAGTATTTT.

A note on this clonotype: This may be a read error, as it is one base from a much larger clone. The chain couples TRBV9 to TRBJ1-2, with a tentative D call TRBD1 (6 bases). The CDR3 contains 17 residues. CDR1 SGDLS and CDR2 YYNGEE come from the germline V gene. V shed 4 bases and J shed 8 bases, with 27 bases lying between them. The chain's CDR3 is CASSPRHLGARVGGYTF. Written as DNA, the CDR3 is TGTGCCAGCAGCCCCCGCCATTTGGGGGCCCGTGTAGGAGGCTACACCTTC.

This chain uses TRBV20-1 with TRBJ2-5; D might be TRBD1 or TRBD2, each matching 5 bases. The germline V and J ends were trimmed by 6 bases and 9 bases, with 26 bases remaining between them. The CDR3 runs 15 residues. Germline loops: CDR1 DFQATT, CDR2 SNEGSKA (reference sequence). In nucleotides, the CDR3 is TGCAGTGCGGAGGACAATCGGGACGGCCCAAATGCCCAGTACTTC. Residues: CSAEDNRDGPNAQYF.